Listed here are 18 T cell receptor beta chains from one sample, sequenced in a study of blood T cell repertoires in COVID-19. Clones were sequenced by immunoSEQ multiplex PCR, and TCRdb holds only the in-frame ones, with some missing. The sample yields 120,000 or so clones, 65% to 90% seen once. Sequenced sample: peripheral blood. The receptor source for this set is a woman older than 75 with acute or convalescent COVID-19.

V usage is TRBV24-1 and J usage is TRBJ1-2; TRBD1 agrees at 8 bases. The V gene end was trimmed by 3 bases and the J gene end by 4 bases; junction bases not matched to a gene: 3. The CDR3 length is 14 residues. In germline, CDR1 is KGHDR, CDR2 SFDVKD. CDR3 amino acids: CATSDSTGGYGYTF. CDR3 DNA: TGTGCCACCAGTGATAGCACAGGGGGCTATGGCTACACCTTC.

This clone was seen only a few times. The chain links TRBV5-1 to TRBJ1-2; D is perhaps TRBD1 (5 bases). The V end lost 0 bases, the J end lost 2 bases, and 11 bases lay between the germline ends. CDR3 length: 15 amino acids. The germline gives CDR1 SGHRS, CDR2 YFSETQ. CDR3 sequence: CASSLDSGNNYGYTF. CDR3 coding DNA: TGCGCCAGCAGCTTGGATTCAGGGAACAACTATGGCTACACCTTC.

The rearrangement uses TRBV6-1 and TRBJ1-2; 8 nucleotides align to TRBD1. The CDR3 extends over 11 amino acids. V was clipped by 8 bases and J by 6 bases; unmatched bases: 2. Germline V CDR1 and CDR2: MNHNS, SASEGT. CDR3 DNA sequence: TGTGCCAGCCGACAGGGGAATGGCTACACCTTC. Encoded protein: CASRQGNGYTF.

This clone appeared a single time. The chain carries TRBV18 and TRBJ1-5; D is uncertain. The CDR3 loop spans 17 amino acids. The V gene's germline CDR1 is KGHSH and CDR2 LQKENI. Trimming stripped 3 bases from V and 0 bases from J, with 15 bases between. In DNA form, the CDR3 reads TGTGCCAGCTCACCGGTTGGGCAGGAAAATAGCAATCAGCCCCAGCATTTT. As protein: CASSPVGQENSNQPQHF.

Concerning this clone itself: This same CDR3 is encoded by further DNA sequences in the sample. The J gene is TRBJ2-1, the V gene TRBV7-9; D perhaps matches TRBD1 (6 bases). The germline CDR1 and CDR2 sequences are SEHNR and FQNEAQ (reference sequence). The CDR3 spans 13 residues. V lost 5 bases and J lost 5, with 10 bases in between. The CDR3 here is CASSLGQNNEQFF. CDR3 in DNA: TGTGCCAGCAGCCTAGGACAGAACAATGAGCAGTTCTTC.

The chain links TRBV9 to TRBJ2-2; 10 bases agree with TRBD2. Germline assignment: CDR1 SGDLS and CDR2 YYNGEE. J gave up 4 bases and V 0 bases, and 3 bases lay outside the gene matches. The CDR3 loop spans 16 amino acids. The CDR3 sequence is CASSVGLAGGTGELFF. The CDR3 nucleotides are TGTGCCAGCAGCGTAGGATTAGCGGGGGGCACCGGGGAGCTGTTTTTT.

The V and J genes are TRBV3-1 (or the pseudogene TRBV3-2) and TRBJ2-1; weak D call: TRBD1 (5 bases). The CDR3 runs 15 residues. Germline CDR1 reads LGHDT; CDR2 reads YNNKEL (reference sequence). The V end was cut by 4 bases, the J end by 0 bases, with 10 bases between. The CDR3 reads CASSLDTSSYNEQFF. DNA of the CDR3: TGTGCCAGCAGCCTGGACACGAGCTCCTACAATGAGCAGTTCTTC.

The CDR3 region is CASMEDLAFF. CDR3 DNA: TGTGCCAGCATGGAGGATTTGGCTTTCTTT. V gene TRBV2 combines with J gene TRBJ1-1, with D unclear. The V end was cut by 7 bases, the J end by 11 bases, with 11 bases between. The CDR3 has 10 amino acids. CDR1 and CDR2 from the germline V gene are SNHLY and FYNNEI.

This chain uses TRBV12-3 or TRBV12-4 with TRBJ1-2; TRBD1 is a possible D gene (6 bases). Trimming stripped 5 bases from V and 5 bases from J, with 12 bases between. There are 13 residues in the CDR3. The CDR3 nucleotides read TGTGCCAGCAGTGATCGGGGGGCTTATGGCTACACCTTC. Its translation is CASSDRGAYGYTF.

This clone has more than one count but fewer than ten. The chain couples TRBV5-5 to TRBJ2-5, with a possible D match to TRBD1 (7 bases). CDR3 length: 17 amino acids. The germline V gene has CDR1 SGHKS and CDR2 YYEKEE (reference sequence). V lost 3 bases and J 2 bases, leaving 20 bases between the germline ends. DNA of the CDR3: TGTGCCAGCAGCTCTTGGAGGGACAGCACATATCAAGAGACCCAGTACTTC. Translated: CASSSWRDSTYQETQYF. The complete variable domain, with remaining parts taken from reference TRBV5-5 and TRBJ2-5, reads DAGVTQSPTHLIKTRGQQVTLRCSPISGHKSVSWYQQVLGQGPQFIFQYYEKEERGRGNFPDRFSARQFPNYSSELNVNALLLGDSALYLCASSSWRDSTYQETQYFGPGTRLLVL.

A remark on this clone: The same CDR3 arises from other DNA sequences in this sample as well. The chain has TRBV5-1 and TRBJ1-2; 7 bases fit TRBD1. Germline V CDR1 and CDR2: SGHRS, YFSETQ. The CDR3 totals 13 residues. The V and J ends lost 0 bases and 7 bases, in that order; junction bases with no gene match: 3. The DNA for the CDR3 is TGCGCCAGCAGCTTGGGACAGGGAGGTGGCTACACCTTC. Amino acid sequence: CASSLGQGGGYTF.

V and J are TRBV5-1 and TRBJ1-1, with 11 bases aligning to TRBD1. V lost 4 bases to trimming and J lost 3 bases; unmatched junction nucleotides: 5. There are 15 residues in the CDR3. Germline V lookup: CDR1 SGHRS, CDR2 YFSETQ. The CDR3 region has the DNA TGCGCCAGCAGCCCTCTGGGACAGGGGGACACTGAAGCTTTCTTT. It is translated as CASSPLGQGDTEAFF.

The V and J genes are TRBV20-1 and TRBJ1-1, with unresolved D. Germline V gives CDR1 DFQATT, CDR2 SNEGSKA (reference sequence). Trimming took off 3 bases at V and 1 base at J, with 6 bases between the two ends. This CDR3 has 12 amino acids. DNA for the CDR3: TGCAGTGCTAGTGGCAGGAACACTGAAGCTTTCTTT. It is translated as CSASGRNTEAFF.

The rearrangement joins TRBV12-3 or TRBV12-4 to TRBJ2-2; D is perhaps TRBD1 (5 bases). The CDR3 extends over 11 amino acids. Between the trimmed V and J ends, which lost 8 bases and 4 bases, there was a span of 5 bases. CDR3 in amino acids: CASQGTGELFF. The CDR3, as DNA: TGTGCCAGCCAGGGCACCGGGGAGCTGTTTTTT.

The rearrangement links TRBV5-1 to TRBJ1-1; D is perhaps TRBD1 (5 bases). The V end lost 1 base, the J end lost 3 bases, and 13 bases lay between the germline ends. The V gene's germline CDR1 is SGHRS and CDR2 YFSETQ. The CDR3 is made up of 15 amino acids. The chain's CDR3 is CASSLLVAGDTEAFF. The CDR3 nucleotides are TGCGCCAGCAGCTTGTTAGTGGCGGGGGACACTGAAGCTTTCTTT.

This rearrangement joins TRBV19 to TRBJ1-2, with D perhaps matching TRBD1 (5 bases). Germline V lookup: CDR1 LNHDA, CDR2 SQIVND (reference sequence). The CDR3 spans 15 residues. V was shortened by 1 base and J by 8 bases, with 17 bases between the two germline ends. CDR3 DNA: TGTGCCAGTAGTATAGCATCAACGCGGGGGACGGGCTACACCTTC. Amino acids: CASSIASTRGTGYTF. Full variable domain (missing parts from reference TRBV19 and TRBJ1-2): DGGITQSPKYLFRKEGQNVTLSCEQNLNHDAMYWYRQDPGQGLRLIYYSQIVNDFQKGDIAEGYSVSREKKESFPLTVTSAQKNPTAFYLCASSIASTRGTGYTFGSGTRLTVV.

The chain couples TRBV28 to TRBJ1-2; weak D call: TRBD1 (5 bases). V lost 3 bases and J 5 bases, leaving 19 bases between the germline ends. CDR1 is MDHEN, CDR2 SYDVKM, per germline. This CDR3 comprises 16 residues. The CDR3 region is CASSLMGLGGRYGYTF. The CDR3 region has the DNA TGTGCCAGCAGTTTGATGGGACTTGGGGGAAGGTATGGCTACACCTTC.

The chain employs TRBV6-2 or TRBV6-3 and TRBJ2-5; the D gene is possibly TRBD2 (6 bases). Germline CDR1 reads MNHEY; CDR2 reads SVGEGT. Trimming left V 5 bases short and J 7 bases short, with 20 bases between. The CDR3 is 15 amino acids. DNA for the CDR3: TGTGCCAGCAGTGCCCCGACGCGGGGCCTCCGGACCCAGTACTTC. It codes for CASSAPTRGLRTQYF.